Listed below are T cell receptor beta chains from one sample, sequenced in a study of OX40 agonist ivuxolimab in advanced cancers. Clones were read by immunoSEQ multiplex PCR, and TCRdb kept only the in-frame ones, dropping some. The table shows more than 75,000 clones, with roughly 80% occurring only once. The starting material was CD4+ or CD8+ T cells sorted from blood, obtained in a trial of the OX40 agonist ivuxolimab. These receptors were collected from an adult with an advanced solid tumor such as melanoma, head and neck, liver or kidney cancer. Each CDR3 is given with its conserved first and last residue. The D gene is left open where the match is weak. Some rows have no size entry. The others give once, few or many, or a class for an expanded clone.

TGTGCCAGCAGTGAGGGACACACCGGGGAGCTGTTTTTT,CASSEGHTGELFF,-,TRBV6-1,-,TRBJ2-2
TGTGCCAGCAGTTTACGGGACAGACCGACCGGGGAGCTGTTTTTT,CASSLRDRPTGELFF,-,TRBV28,TRBD1,TRBJ2-2
TGCGCCAGCAGCTTGATGAGGGACGGGGAGCTGTTTTTT,CASSLMRDGELFF,few,TRBV5-1,-,TRBJ2-2
TGTGCCAGCAGTGAAGCGCTCGCAGGGGGCCCGTATGGCTACACCTTC,CASSEALAGGPYGYTF,-,TRBV2,TRBD1,TRBJ1-2
TGTGCCAGCAGTTCCCAGGGGGCAACTAATGAAAAACTGTTTTTT,CASSSQGATNEKLFF,once,TRBV27,TRBD1,TRBJ1-4
TGTGCTAGTGGACGAAACAGGGGTATCTCGGGAAACACCATATATTTT,CASGRNRGISGNTIYF,-,TRBV12-5,TRBD1,TRBJ1-3
TGTGCCAGCAGCGTGACCGCTAGCACAGATACGCAGTATTTT,CASSVTASTDTQYF,-,TRBV9,-,TRBJ2-3
TGTGCCAGCTCACCAGTCAGGGGATCCGAAAAACTGTTTTTT,CASSPVRGSEKLFF,-,TRBV18,-,TRBJ1-4
TGTGCCAGCAGTTACTCGTCAGGGGCCGCCTACGAGCAGTACTTC,CASSYSSGAAYEQYF,-,TRBV6-5,-,TRBJ2-7
TGTGCCAGCAGACGACAGGGGAAGGGAGTCACTGAAGCTTTCTTT,CASRRQGKGVTEAFF,-,TRBV6-5,TRBD1,TRBJ1-1
TGTGCCAGCAGCCTTCGGACAGGGGGCGCGGGGGGTGGCTACACCTTC,CASSLRTGGAGGGYTF,-,TRBV7-9,TRBD1,TRBJ1-2
TGTGCCAGCAGCTTAGGGTTAGGGGCAGTCCGCTACGGCTACACCTTC,CASSLGLGAVRYGYTF,-,TRBV7-2,-,TRBJ1-2
TGCGCCAGCAGCTTGGGGGCTAGGGGGCCCACCGGGGAGCTGTTTTTT,CASSLGARGPTGELFF,once,TRBV5-1,TRBD1,TRBJ2-2
TGTGCCAGCAGCTTGCAGGGAAACTATGGCTACACCTTC,CASSLQGNYGYTF,few,TRBV7-9,-,TRBJ1-2
TGTGCCAGCAGCCAAAGGGATCAGGAAGCTTTCTTT,CASSQRDQEAFF,once,TRBV28,-,TRBJ1-1
TGTGCCAGCAGCCAAGGCCAGGGAGTCGGCCTAGGAGCCACAGATACGCAGTATTTT,CASSQGQGVGLGATDTQYF,-,TRBV5-8,-,TRBJ2-3
TGTGCCAGCAGCCCCCGGAGAACAGCGAACACTGAAGCTTTCTTT,CASSPRRTANTEAFF,-,TRBV28,-,TRBJ1-1
TGTGCCAGCTCACCGGGTTTTAAAGAGACCCAGTACTTC,CASSPGFKETQYF,-,TRBV18,-,TRBJ2-5
TGTGCCATCAGTAAGGAGGGGGGCTATGGCTACACCTTC,CAISKEGGYGYTF,-,TRBV10-3,-,TRBJ1-2
TGTGCCAGCAGTGAACCCCTTTGGGGTCAGCCCCAGCATTTT,CASSEPLWGQPQHF,-,TRBV2,-,TRBJ1-5
TGTGCCAGCAGTACGACAGATGAAAAACTGTTTTTT,CASSTTDEKLFF,-,TRBV6-5,-,TRBJ1-4
TGTGCCAGCAGCCAAGTTTTGGCCGAAGTACCGAACTACAATGAGCAGTTCTTC,CASSQVLAEVPNYNEQFF,-,TRBV4-2,-,TRBJ2-1
TGTGCCAGCCTACAAAGTTACAATCAGCCCCAGCATTTT,CASLQSYNQPQHF,-,TRBV6-1,-,TRBJ1-5
TGTGCCTCCAGCCGAGGGAGCCACGAGCAGTACTTC,CASSRGSHEQYF,-,TRBV6-6,-,TRBJ2-7